The 19 T cell receptor beta chains below come from one sample, sequenced in a study of blood T cell repertoires in COVID-19. The data were produced by immunoSEQ multiplex PCR, yet TCRdb's version contains in-frame clones alone and is incomplete. The sample includes roughly 230,000 clones, about 85% of them seen just once. Sequencing input: peripheral blood. These TCRs come from a man in his sixties or seventies with acute or convalescent COVID-19.

The V and J genes are TRBV7-2 and TRBJ1-1; a weak D match, TRBD1 (6 bases). This CDR3 region has 15 residues. CDR1 is SGHTA and CDR2 is FQGNSA in the germline V gene. V gave up 2 bases and J gave up 0 bases, with 10 bases separating them. CDR3 in amino acids: CASSLTAGVNTEAFF. CDR3 bases: TGTGCCAGCAGCTTAACCGCAGGGGTGAACACTGAAGCTTTCTTT.

This chain joins TRBV19 and TRBJ2-1; the match to TRBD2 covers 7 bases. With V trimmed by 1 base and J by 7 bases, 7 bases remained unmatched. This CDR3 has 15 residues. Germline V gene lookup returns CDR1 LNHDA and CDR2 SQIVND (reference sequence). Here the CDR3 DNA reads TGTGCCAGTAGTATAGTGACTAGCCTAAAGAATGAGCAGTTCTTC. The encoded protein is CASSIVTSLKNEQFF.

This chain connects TRBV27 to TRBJ1-6, with 7 bases identical to TRBD1. CDR3 size: 16 residues. V lost 6 bases, J lost 7 bases, and 12 bases stayed unmatched. Germline CDR1 reads MNHEY; CDR2 reads SMNVEV (reference sequence). DNA of the CDR3: TGTGCCAGCAGCCCGAACCCGGGACAGCGCAATTCACCCCTCCACTTT. This codes for CASSPNPGQRNSPLHF.

J is TRBJ2-7 and V is TRBV5-6, with a tentative D call TRBD2 (5 bases). The ends were cut back, 3 bases at V and 0 bases at J, with 19 bases in the middle. Germline V gene sequence: CDR1 SGHDT, CDR2 YYEEEE. The CDR3 length is 17 residues. Here the CDR3 reads CASSSPGIGALSYEQYF. In DNA, the CDR3 is TGTGCCAGCAGCTCACCCGGGATAGGAGCTCTCTCCTACGAGCAGTACTTC. Full variable domain (outside the CDR3, taken from reference TRBV5-6 and TRBJ2-7): DAGVTQSPTHLIKTRGQQVTLRCSPKSGHDTVSWYQQALGQGPQFIFQYYEEEERQRGNFPDRFSGHQFPNYSSELNVNALLLGDSALYLCASSSPGIGALSYEQYFGPGTRLTVT.

The table lists this clone with a count of one. The V call is TRBV5-6, the J call TRBJ1-1, with D possibly TRBD1 on 5 matching bases. CDR3 length equals 14 residues. CDR1 SGHDT and CDR2 YYEEEE come from the germline V gene. The ends were cut back, 4 bases at V and 0 bases at J, with 10 bases in the middle. CDR3 sequence: CASSPDTMNTEAFF. CDR3 nucleotide sequence: TGTGCCAGCAGCCCGGACACCATGAACACTGAAGCTTTCTTT.

The chain has TRBV29-1 and TRBJ2-5; TRBD1 matches at 7 bases. V was pared by 2 bases and J by 4 bases, with 4 bases of the junction left unmatched. CDR3 length: 13 residues. CDR1 is SQVTM, CDR2 ANQGSEA, per germline. The CDR3 coding sequence is TGCAGCGTTGAATTGAGGGGGCGAGAGACCCAGTACTTC. Protein: CSVELRGRETQYF.

This clone was observed a single time. The CDR3 region has the DNA TGTGCCAGCAGCTGGGGACAGGGGGGACTCTATGGCTACACCTTC. Amino acid sequence: CASSWGQGGLYGYTF. This sequence joins TRBV11-2 and TRBJ1-2, with TRBD1 matching over 11 bases. The germline V gene has CDR1 SGHAT and CDR2 FQNNGV. The CDR3 spans 15 residues. V lost 4 bases to trimming and J lost 4 bases; unmatched junction nucleotides: 5.

V gene TRBV6-1 combines with J gene TRBJ2-3; D is possibly TRBD2 (5 bases). Per the germline V gene, CDR1 is MNHNS and CDR2 is SASEGT. Trimming left V 2 bases short and J 7 bases short, with 10 bases between. The CDR3 is 13 residues long. DNA for the CDR3: TGTGCCAGCAGTGAACGCGAGCGGTATACGCAGTATTTT. Translated: CASSERERYTQYF.

The chain joins TRBV10-3 to TRBJ2-5, with 11 bases lining up with TRBD1. The junction had 13 bases not matched to a gene; V was cut back by 6 bases and J by 4 bases. The CDR3 contains 17 residues. Germline V lookup: CDR1 ENHRY, CDR2 SYGVKD. In DNA, the CDR3 is TGTGCCATCAGCTCAGGTCCAGGACAGGGGGCGCGAGAGACCCAGTACTTC. Translated: CAISSGPGQGARETQYF.

The rearrangement joins TRBV10-3 to TRBJ1-1, with D uncertain. The CDR3 contains 13 residues. Germline assignment: CDR1 ENHRY and CDR2 SYGVKD. V lost 3 bases, J lost 2 bases, and 7 bases lay in between. In DNA form, the CDR3 reads TGTGCCATCAGTGAAACAGTCAACACTGAAGCTTTCTTT. Residues: CAISETVNTEAFF.

This clone was picked up a small number of times. The V and J genes are TRBV2 and TRBJ2-1; unclear D gene. The germline V and J ends were trimmed by 2 bases and 9 bases, with 11 bases remaining between them. The CDR3 totals 13 residues. CDR1 SNHLY and CDR2 FYNNEI come from the germline V gene. This chain's CDR3 is CASSEFTASEQFF. As DNA, the CDR3 is TGTGCCAGCAGTGAATTCACAGCCAGTGAGCAGTTCTTC.

The chain links TRBV15 to TRBJ2-1; 8 positions match TRBD2. CDR3 length equals 14 residues. V trimming: 6 bases; J trimming: 10 bases; junction bases outside the gene matches: 11. CDR1 and CDR2 from the germline V gene are LNHNV and YYDKDF (reference sequence). The CDR3 here is CATRTTGTRGEQFF. CDR3 nucleotide sequence: TGTGCCACCAGAACGACCGGGACTAGAGGCGAGCAGTTCTTC. Full variable domain (missing parts from reference TRBV15 and TRBJ2-1): DAMVIQNPRYQVTQFGKPVTLSCSQTLNHNVMYWYQQKSSQAPKLLFHYYDKDFNNEADTPDNFQSRRPNTSFCFLDIRSPGLGDTAMYLCATRTTGTRGEQFFGPGTRLTVL.

The rearrangement uses TRBV19 and TRBJ2-7; D may be TRBD1 (5 bases). V gave up 5 bases and J gave up 2 bases, with 16 bases separating them. Germline values: CDR1 LNHDA, CDR2 SQIVND (reference sequence). The CDR3 consists of 15 residues. CDR3 sequence: CASSVSPRGPYEQYF. Written as DNA, the CDR3 is TGTGCCAGTAGTGTATCCCCTAGGGGTCCCTACGAGCAGTACTTC.

The CDR3 loop is CASSPGIYNEQFF. CDR3 nucleotide sequence: TGTGCCAGCAGCCCCGGGATATACAATGAGCAGTTCTTC. The chain has TRBV7-3 and TRBJ2-1, with D perhaps TRBD2 (5 bases). Germline lookup yields CDR1 SGHTA and CDR2 FQGTGA. Trimming pared 5 bases from V and 4 bases from J, leaving 9 bases between. This CDR3 is 13 amino acids long.

The rearrangement joins TRBV18 to TRBJ1-5; D might be TRBD1 (5 bases). The CDR3 covers 13 residues. V lost 2 bases, J lost 8 bases, and 10 bases lay in between. Per the germline V gene, CDR1 is KGHSH and CDR2 is LQKENI. The CDR3 nucleotides are TGTGCCAGCTCACCAGGGGGGAATAAGCCCCAGCATTTT. Residues: CASSPGGNKPQHF.

The chain carries TRBV4-3 and TRBJ2-1, with a tentative D call TRBD2 (5 bases). Trimming removed 1 base at V and 1 base at J, with 8 bases between. The CDR3 has 15 residues. Germline lookup yields CDR1 LGHNA and CDR2 YSLEER. CDR3: CASSQGTGSYNEQFF. The DNA for the CDR3 is TGCGCCAGCAGCCAAGGGACTGGTTCCTACAATGAGCAGTTCTTC.

The J gene is TRBJ2-1, the V gene TRBV20-1, with D perhaps TRBD1 (5 bases). Looked up from germline, CDR1 is DFQATT and CDR2 is SNEGSKA (reference sequence). The CDR3 runs to 16 residues. V was clipped by 3 bases and J by 0 bases, with 15 bases between them. The CDR3 DNA follows: TGCAGTGCTAGTAAAGGGGTCTCCAACTCCTACAATGAGCAGTTCTTC. Translating it yields CSASKGVSNSYNEQFF.

This rearrangement joins TRBV7-7 to TRBJ2-5; TRBD2 agrees at 10 bases. V shed 1 base, J shed 5 bases, and the junction held 4 bases outside the gene matches. Germline CDR1 reads SSHAT; CDR2 reads FNYEAQ (reference sequence). CDR3 length equals 15 residues. The CDR3 loop reads CASSLVVSGRETQYF. The CDR3, as DNA: TGTGCCAGCAGCTTAGTTGTTAGCGGGAGGGAGACCCAGTACTTC.

This sequence joins TRBV14 and TRBJ1-1, with unresolved D. V was clipped by 0 bases and J by 11 bases, with 16 bases between them. Germline V lookup: CDR1 SGHDN, CDR2 FVKESK. The CDR3 sequence is 14 residues long. The CDR3 bases are TGTGCCAGCAGCCAAGATCTGGCCAGCTTGAGGGCTTTCTTT. It yields the protein CASSQDLASLRAFF.